This T cell receptor beta chain originates from a study of cytomegalovirus exposure and HLA in healthy donors. Study results and caveats: Both high specificity and high sensitivity reportedly marked the classifier's diagnosis of cytomegalovirus status. Cytomegalovirus-associated status was assigned to 150 to 200 TCR beta chains. Rare sequences made up most TCRs, while some public TCRs were found in many donors.

Germline-derived CDR1 and CDR2 are WNHNN and SYGVQD (reference sequence). J was trimmed by 2 bases and V by 2 bases; bases with no gene match: 5. The CDR3 is made up of 16 amino acids. This clone has just one count. The antigen remains unidentified. The assay was immunoSEQ multiplex PCR, and TCRdb's table has in-frame clones only and misses some. Of some 260,000 clones in the sample, about 90% are singletons; the top ten hold approximately 12%. The origin of this receptor is a man aged 18-30 years in good health and CMV-seropositive. The chain uses TRBV10-1 and TRBJ2-5; 10 positions match TRBD2. Sequencing was carried out using PBMCs. This CDR3 reads CASSERTSGDQETQYF. CDR3 sequence (DNA): TGCGCCAGCAGTGAGCGGACTAGCGGAGATCAAGAGACCCAGTACTTC.